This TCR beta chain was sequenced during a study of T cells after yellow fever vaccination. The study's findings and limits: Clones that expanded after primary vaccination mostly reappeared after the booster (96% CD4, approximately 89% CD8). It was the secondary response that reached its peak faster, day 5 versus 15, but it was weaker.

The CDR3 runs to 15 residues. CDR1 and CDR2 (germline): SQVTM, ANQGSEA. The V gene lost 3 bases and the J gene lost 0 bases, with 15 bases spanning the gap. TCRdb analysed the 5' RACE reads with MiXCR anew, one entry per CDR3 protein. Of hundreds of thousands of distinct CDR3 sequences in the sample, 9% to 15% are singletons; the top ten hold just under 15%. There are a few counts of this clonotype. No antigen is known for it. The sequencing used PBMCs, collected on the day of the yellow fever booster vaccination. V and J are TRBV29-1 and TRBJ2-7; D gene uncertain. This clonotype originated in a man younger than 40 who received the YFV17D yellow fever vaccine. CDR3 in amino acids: CSVEYLGRSSYEQYF. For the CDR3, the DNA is TGCAGCGTTGAGTACCTCGGTCGGAGCTCCTACGAGCAGTACTTC.